This entry describes one T cell receptor (beta chain). The antigen remains undetermined. This record comes from a study of shared clonotypes between healthy human individuals. On the study more broadly: Three plates were used per donor for CD4 naive, three for CD4 memory, two for CD8 naive and one for CD8 memory. Study outcomes and limitations: Even with large depth, rarefaction showed that sorted-subset sequencing was incomplete. In having few donors, the study represented limited genetic and exposure-history diversity.

As processed by the authors: Junction-only sequences produced by ImmunoSEQ had no quality scores, so filtering differed. Sequencing was performed with immunoSEQ multiplex PCR; in TCRdb, only in-frame clones are kept and a portion is missing. V, J and clone size were drawn from that table, and D and trimming were deduced from the DNA. The profile covers under 1,100,000 clones, with around 76% appearing a single time and about 1.5% taken by the ten largest. The germline gives CDR1 DFQATT, CDR2 SNEGSKA (reference sequence). This CDR3 has 11 amino acids. J was trimmed by 15 bases and V by 1 base; bases with no gene match: 5.

The chain is built from TRBV20-1 and TRBJ1-4, with 7 bases fitting TRBD1. Sequences were obtained from memory CD4+ T cells sorted from blood. The subset denotes: CD45RA-negative fraction. The receptor was derived from a man between 18 and 29 years old in good health. The CDR3 is CSARGARGLFF. Written as DNA, the CDR3 is TGCAGTGCTAGAGGCGCCAGGGGGTTGTTTTTT.